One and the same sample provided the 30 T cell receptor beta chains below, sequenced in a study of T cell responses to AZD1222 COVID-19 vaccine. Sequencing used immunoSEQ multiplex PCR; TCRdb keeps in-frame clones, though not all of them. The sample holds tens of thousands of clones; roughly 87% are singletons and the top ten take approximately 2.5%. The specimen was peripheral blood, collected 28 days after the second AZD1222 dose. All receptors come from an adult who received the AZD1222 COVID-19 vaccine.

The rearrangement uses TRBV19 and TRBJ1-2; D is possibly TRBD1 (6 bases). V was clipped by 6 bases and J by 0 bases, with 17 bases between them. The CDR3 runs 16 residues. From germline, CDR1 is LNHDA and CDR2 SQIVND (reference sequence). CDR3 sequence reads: CASSPTGGAANYGYTF. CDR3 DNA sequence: TGTGCCAGTAGCCCGACCGGGGGGGCGGCTAACTATGGCTACACCTTC. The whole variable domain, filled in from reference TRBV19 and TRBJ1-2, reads DGGITQSPKYLFRKEGQNVTLSCEQNLNHDAMYWYRQDPGQGLRLIYYSQIVNDFQKGDIAEGYSVSREKKESFPLTVTSAQKNPTAFYLCASSPTGGAANYGYTFGSGTRLTVV.

The CDR3 sequence is CATSELLDSNQPQHF. CDR3 DNA: TGTGCCACCAGTGAACTACTAGATAGCAATCAGCCCCAGCATTTT. The V call is TRBV24-1, the J call TRBJ1-5; D is unclear. This CDR3 comprises 15 residues. The germline gives CDR1 KGHDR, CDR2 SFDVKD. Trimming left V 4 bases short and J 0 bases short, with 9 bases between.

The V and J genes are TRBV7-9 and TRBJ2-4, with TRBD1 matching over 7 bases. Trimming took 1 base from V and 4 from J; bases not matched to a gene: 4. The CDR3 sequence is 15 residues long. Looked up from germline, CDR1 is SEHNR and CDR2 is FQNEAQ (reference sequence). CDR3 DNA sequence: TGTGCCAGCAGCTTAGACGGGACAGCAAAAAACATTCAGTACTTC. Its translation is CASSLDGTAKNIQYF.

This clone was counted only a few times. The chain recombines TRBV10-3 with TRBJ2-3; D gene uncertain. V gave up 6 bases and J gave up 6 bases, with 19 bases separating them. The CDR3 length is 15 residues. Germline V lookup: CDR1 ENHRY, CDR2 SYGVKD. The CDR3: CAISGINLRADTQYF. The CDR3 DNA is TGTGCCATCAGCGGTATAAATTTAAGAGCGGATACGCAGTATTTT.

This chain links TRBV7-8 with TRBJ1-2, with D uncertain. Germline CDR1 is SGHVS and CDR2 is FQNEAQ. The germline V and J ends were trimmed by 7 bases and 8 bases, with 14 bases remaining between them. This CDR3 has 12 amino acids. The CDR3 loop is CASIEGRDGYTF. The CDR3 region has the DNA TGTGCCAGCATAGAGGGTAGAGACGGCTACACCTTC. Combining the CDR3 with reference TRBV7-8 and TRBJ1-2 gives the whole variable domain GAGVSQSPRYKVAKRGQDVALRCDPISGHVSLFWYQQALGQGPEFLTYFQNEAQLDKSGLPSDRFFAERPEGSVSTLKIQRTQQEDSAVYLCASIEGRDGYTFGSGTRLTVV.

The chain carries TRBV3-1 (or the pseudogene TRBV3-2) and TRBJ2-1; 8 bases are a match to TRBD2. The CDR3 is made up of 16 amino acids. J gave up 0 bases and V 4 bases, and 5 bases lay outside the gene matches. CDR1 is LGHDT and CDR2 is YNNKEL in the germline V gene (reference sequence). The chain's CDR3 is CASSPAGVGSYNEQFF. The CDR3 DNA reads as TGTGCCAGCAGCCCAGCGGGGGTAGGCTCCTACAATGAGCAGTTCTTC.

DNA for the CDR3: TGTGCCACCAGTGATACTGGGACTAGCGGGAACACCGGGGAGCTGTTTTTT. Protein sequence: CATSDTGTSGNTGELFF. The chain employs TRBV24-1 and TRBJ2-2, with 11 bases matching TRBD2. J gave up 1 base and V 3 bases, and 3 bases lay outside the gene matches. This CDR3 spans 17 amino acids. The germline gives CDR1 KGHDR, CDR2 SFDVKD.

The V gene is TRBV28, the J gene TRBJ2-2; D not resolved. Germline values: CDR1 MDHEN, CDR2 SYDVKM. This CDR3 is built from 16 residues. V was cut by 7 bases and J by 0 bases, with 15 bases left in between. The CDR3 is CASNLDGRANTGELFF. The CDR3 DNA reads TGTGCCAGCAACCTAGACGGCCGCGCGAACACCGGGGAGCTGTTTTTT. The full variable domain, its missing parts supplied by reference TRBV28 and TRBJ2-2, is DVKVTQSSRYLVKRTGEKVFLECVQDMDHENMFWYRQDPGLGLRLIYFSYDVKMKEKGDIPEGYSVSREKKERFSLILESASTNQTSMYLCASNLDGRANTGELFFGEGSRLTVL.

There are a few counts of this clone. The CDR3 loop reads CASSLGQGGSEQYF. DNA for the CDR3: TGTGCCAGCAGCTTAGGGCAGGGAGGTAGCGAGCAGTACTTC. The chain uses TRBV7-8 and TRBJ2-7, with D tentatively TRBD2 (6 bases). The ends were cut back, 1 base at V and 6 bases at J, with 13 bases in the middle. Germline V CDR1 and CDR2: SGHVS, FQNEAQ. This CDR3 region has 14 residues.

The CDR3 nucleotides read TGTGCCAGCAGTGACAGGGCAAGCAATCAGCCCCAGCATTTT. Its translation: CASSDRASNQPQHF. The chain carries TRBV6-1 and TRBJ1-5; the D gene is possibly TRBD1 (5 bases). Germline values: CDR1 MNHNS, CDR2 SASEGT. This CDR3 spans 14 amino acids. Trimming stripped 3 bases from V and 1 base from J, with 7 bases between.

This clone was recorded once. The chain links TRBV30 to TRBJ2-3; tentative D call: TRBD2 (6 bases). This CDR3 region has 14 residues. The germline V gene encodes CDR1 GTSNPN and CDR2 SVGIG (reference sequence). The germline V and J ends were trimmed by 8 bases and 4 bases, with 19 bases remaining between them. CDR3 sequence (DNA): TGTGCCCAGTCGGGGCTCTGGGGGGCAGATACGCAGTATTTT. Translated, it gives CAQSGLWGADTQYF.

The CDR3 region has the DNA TGTGCCTGGACTGGGAGAGGGACCCGGGACCAGTACTTC. Amino acid sequence: CAWTGRGTRDQYF. The chain is built from TRBV30 and TRBJ2-5; possibly TRBD1 or TRBD2 for D (5 bases each). The germline V gene encodes CDR1 GTSNPN and CDR2 SVGIG (reference sequence). With 4 bases removed from V and 10 bases from J, the gap between germline ends came to 19 bases. This CDR3 comprises 13 residues. The complete variable domain, with remaining parts taken from reference TRBV30 and TRBJ2-5, reads SQTIHQWPATLVQPVGSPLSLECTVEGTSNPNLYWYRQAAGRGLQLLFYSVGIGQISSEVPQNLSASRPQDRQFILSSKKLLLSDSGFYLCAWTGRGTRDQYFGPGTRLLVL.

DNA of the CDR3: TGTGCCAGCAGCCAAGTAATGGCTAGCGGACGGGGAACCGGGGAGCTGTTTTTT. Protein sequence: CASSQVMASGRGTGELFF. V gene TRBV3-1 (or the pseudogene TRBV3-2) combines with J gene TRBJ2-2; TRBD2 aligns across 7 bases. V shed 1 base, J shed 5 bases, and the junction held 13 bases outside the gene matches. CDR3 length: 18 amino acids. Germline CDR1 LGHDT, CDR2 YNNKEL (reference sequence).

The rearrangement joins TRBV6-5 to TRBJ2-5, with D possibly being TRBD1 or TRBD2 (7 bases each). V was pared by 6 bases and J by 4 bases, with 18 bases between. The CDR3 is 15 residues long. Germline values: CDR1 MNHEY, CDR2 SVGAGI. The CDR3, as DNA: TGTGCCAGCAGCCCAGGGGGACTACCGGGAGAGACCCAGTACTTC. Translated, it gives CASSPGGLPGETQYF.

The CDR3 sequence is CASSTPSGGYTF. CDR3 DNA sequence: TGTGCCAGCAGTACTCCAAGCGGAGGCTACACCTTC. The chain uses TRBV3-1 (or the pseudogene TRBV3-2) and TRBJ1-2; no firm D call. This CDR3 has 12 amino acids. The germline V gene has CDR1 LGHDT and CDR2 YNNKEL (reference sequence). The V end lost 6 bases, the J end lost 8 bases, and 13 bases lay between the germline ends.

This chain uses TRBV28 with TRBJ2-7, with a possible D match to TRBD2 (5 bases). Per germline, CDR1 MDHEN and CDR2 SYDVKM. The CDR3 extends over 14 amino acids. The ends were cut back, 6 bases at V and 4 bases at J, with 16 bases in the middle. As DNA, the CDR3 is TGTGCCAGCAGGGGTCCCGGGATCGGGTACGAGCAGTACTTC. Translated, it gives CASRGPGIGYEQYF.

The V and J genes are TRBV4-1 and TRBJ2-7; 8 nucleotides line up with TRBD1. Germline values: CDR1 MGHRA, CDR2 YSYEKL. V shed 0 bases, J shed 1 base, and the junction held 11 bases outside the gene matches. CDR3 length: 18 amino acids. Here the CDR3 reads CASSQDWSRTGQSYEQYF. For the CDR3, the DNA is TGCGCCAGCAGCCAAGATTGGTCCCGGACAGGGCAGTCCTACGAGCAGTACTTC.

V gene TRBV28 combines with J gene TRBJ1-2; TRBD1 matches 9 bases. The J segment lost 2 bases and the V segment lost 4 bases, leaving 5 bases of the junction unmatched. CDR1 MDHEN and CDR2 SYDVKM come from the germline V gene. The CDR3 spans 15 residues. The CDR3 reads CASSSPGTGNYGYTF. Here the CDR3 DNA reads TGTGCCAGCAGTTCCCCGGGGACAGGGAACTATGGCTACACCTTC.

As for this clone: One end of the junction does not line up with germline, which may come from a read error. Written as DNA, the CDR3 is TGTGCCAGCAGTACCGATACACGCACCCTCCCCTTT. Translation: CASSTDTRTLPF. The V call is TRBV2, the J call TRBJ1-6, with unresolved D. The length of the CDR3 is 12 residues. Germline values: CDR1 SNHLY, CDR2 FYNNEI.

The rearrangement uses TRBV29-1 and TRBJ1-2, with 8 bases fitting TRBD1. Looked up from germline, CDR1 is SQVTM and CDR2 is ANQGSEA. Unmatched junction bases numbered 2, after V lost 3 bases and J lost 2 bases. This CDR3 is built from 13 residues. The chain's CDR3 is CSVDRTGNYGYTF. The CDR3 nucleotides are TGCAGCGTTGATCGGACAGGGAACTATGGCTACACCTTC.

For the CDR3, the DNA is TGTGCCAGCAGTGAACCGGGACTAGCGGTCTACGAGCAGTACTTC. It yields the protein CASSEPGLAVYEQYF. The chain uses TRBV2 and TRBJ2-7, with 11 bases matching TRBD2. Germline values: CDR1 SNHLY, CDR2 FYNNEI. The V gene end was trimmed by 2 bases and the J gene end by 3 bases; junction bases not matched to a gene: 3. The CDR3 length is 15 residues.

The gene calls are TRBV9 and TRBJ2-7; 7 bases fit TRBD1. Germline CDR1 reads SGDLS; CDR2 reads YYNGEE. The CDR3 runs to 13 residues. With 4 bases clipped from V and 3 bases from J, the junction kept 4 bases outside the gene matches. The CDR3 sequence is CASSSGTDYEQYF. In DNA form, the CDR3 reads TGTGCCAGCAGCTCCGGGACAGACTACGAGCAGTACTTC.

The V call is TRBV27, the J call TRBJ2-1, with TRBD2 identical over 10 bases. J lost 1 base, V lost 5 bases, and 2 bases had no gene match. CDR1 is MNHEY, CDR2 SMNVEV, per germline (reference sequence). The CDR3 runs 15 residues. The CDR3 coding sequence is TGTGCCAGCAGTAAGACTAGCGGGTCCTACAATGAGCAGTTCTTC. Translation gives CASSKTSGSYNEQFF.

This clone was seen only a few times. CDR3 loop: CASRAGTGPSGHEQFF. CDR3 bases: TGCGCCAGCAGGGCCGGGACAGGGCCTTCTGGGCATGAGCAGTTCTTC. This sequence joins TRBV5-1 and TRBJ2-1; TRBD1 aligns across 9 bases. Germline V gene sequence: CDR1 SGHRS, CDR2 YFSETQ. This CDR3 comprises 16 residues. V trimming: 5 bases; J trimming: 8 bases; junction bases outside the gene matches: 14.

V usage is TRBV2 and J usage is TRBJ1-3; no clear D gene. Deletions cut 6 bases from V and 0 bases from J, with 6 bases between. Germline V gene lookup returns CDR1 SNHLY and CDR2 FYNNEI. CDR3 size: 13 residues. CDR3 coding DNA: TGTGCCAGCAGGACGGCCTCTGGAAACACCATATATTTT. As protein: CASRTASGNTIYF.

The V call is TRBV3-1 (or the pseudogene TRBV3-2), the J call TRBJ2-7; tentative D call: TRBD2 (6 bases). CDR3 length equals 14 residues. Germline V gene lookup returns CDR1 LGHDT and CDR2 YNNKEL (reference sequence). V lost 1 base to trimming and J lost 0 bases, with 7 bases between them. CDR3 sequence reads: CASSQVGSSYEQYF. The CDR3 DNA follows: TGTGCCAGCAGCCAAGTCGGGAGCTCCTACGAGCAGTACTTC.

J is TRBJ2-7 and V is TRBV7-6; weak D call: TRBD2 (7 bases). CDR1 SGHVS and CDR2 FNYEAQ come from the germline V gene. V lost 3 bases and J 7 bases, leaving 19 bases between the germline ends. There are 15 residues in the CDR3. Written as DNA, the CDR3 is TGTGCCAGCAGCTTTGGGGGCGGGAGAACTGGAGAGCAGTACTTC. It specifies CASSFGGGRTGEQYF.

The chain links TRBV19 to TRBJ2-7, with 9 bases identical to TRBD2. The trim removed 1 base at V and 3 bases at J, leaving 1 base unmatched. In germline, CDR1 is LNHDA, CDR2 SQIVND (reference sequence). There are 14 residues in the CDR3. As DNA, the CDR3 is TGTGCCAGTAGTATAGCAGCGGGAGGCTACGAGCAGTACTTC. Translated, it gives CASSIAAGGYEQYF.

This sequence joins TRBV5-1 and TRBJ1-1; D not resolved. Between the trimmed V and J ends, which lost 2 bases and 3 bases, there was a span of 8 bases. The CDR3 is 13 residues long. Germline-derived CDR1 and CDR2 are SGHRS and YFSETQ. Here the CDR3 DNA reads TGCGCCAGCAGCTTCGAGAGGGACACTGAAGCTTTCTTT. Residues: CASSFERDTEAFF.

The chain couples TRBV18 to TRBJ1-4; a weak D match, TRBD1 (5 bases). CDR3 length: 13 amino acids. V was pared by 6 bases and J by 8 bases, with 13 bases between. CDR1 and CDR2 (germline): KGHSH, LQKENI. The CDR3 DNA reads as TGTGCCAGCTCCCCCGGGGCGGGAGAAAAACTGTTTTTT. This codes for CASSPGAGEKLFF.